This T cell receptor beta chain was captured in a study of blood T cell repertoires in COVID-19. Germline lookup yields CDR1 SGHDT and CDR2 YYEEEE. Between the trimmed V and J ends, which lost 2 bases and 0 bases, there was a span of 16 bases. The CDR3 is made up of 17 amino acids. This clone is a singleton in its sample. Assay used: immunoSEQ multiplex PCR; TCRdb lists only in-frame clones, some missing. In the table there are about 42,000 clones, 89% of which are singletons. The TCR comes from a human donor in a cohort sampled during active COVID-19. Sample: peripheral blood. The V call is TRBV5-6, the J call TRBJ2-3; D is ambiguous. The CDR3, as DNA: TGTGCCAGCAGCTTTTGGGCAGTCCCCTCTAGCACAGATACGCAGTATTTT. Translation: CASSFWAVPSSTDTQYF.